Below, 20 T cell receptor beta chains from the same sample are listed, as sequenced in a study of T-cell reconstitution after alpha-beta-depleted transplantation in children. This sample's TCRbeta library carried unique molecular identifier barcodes. In TCRdb, the PCR reads were re-called with MiXCR into one record per CDR3 protein. The table shows about 270,000 distinct CDR3 sequences, with more than 8% occurring only once. The sample here was PBMCs from the stem cell graft donor, taken from the stem cell graft. The receptors come from a human donor who donated a stem cell graft to a child with SCID.

In its sample, this clonotype was seen a few times. The gene calls are TRBV19 and TRBJ1-1; D is possibly TRBD1 (5 bases). Germline-derived CDR1 and CDR2 are LNHDA and SQIVND (reference sequence). Trimming took off 5 bases at V and 4 bases at J, with 20 bases between the two ends. This CDR3 is built from 16 residues. For the CDR3, the DNA is TGTGCCAGTAGTCAAATCTCCGGGGGAGTAGGCACTGAAGCTTTCTTT. Translating it yields CASSQISGGVGTEAFF.

The V and J genes are TRBV29-1 and TRBJ2-7; D gene uncertain. Germline V gene sequence: CDR1 SQVTM, CDR2 ANQGSEA. This CDR3 is 12 amino acids long. Deletions cut 5 bases from V and 6 bases from J, with 14 bases between. The CDR3 nucleotides read TGCAGCGTTCATCGGCAGGCCGGCGAGCAGTACTTC. Residues: CSVHRQAGEQYF.

The chain has TRBV20-1 and TRBJ2-1; TRBD2 agrees at 12 bases. The CDR3 extends over 16 amino acids. Germline V CDR1 and CDR2: DFQATT, SNEGSKA (reference sequence). V trimming: 1 base; J trimming: 9 bases; junction bases outside the gene matches: 10. The DNA for the CDR3 is TGCAGTGCTAGAGGAGGGCTAGCGGGGGGGGTTAGTGAGCAGTTCTTC. Residues: CSARGGLAGGVSEQFF.

This clonotype was found a few times. V gene TRBV7-3 combines with J gene TRBJ2-3, with D perhaps TRBD1 or TRBD2 (6 bases each). Trimming left V 1 base short and J 2 bases short, with 10 bases between. The CDR3 covers 15 residues. Germline V gene data show CDR1 as SGHTA and CDR2 as FQGTGA. CDR3 amino acids: CASSLMPGATDTQYF. CDR3 sequence (DNA): TGTGCCAGCAGCTTAATGCCGGGGGCCACAGATACGCAGTATTTT.

The chain links TRBV5-1 to TRBJ2-3; a possible D gene is TRBD1 (5 bases). Germline CDR1 SGHRS, CDR2 YFSETQ. The CDR3 consists of 15 residues. V gave up 4 bases and J gave up 0 bases, with 12 bases separating them. CDR3 in DNA: TGCGCCAGCAGCGACAGAAGTACTAGCACAGATACGCAGTATTTT. Its protein product is CASSDRSTSTDTQYF.

The chain employs TRBV9 and TRBJ2-2; the match to TRBD1 covers 7 bases. This CDR3 has 16 amino acids. V lost 3 bases and J lost 6; bases outside the gene matches: 11. Germline loops: CDR1 SGDLS, CDR2 YYNGEE. CDR3 sequence reads: CASSAIGTVAPGELFF. Here the CDR3 DNA reads TGTGCCAGCAGCGCAATCGGGACAGTGGCGCCCGGGGAGCTGTTTTTT.

Ten or more counts support this clonotype. The chain recombines TRBV29-1 with TRBJ2-7; a weak D match, TRBD2 (6 bases). The CDR3 totals 12 residues. Germline lookup yields CDR1 SQVTM and CDR2 ANQGSEA. The V and J ends lost 4 bases and 3 bases respectively, with 10 bases between them. The CDR3 region is CSVAGGRYEQYF. The CDR3 DNA is TGCAGCGTTGCCGGGGGACGCTACGAGCAGTACTTC.

A few counts support this clonotype. This chain joins TRBV19 and TRBJ2-3; D remains ambiguous. CDR1 is LNHDA and CDR2 is SQIVND in the germline V gene (reference sequence). The CDR3 covers 13 residues. V gave up 3 bases and J gave up 0 bases, with 4 bases separating them. The CDR3 region is CASSIQSTDTQYF. The CDR3 DNA follows: TGTGCCAGTAGTATTCAGAGCACAGATACGCAGTATTTT.

This clonotype was recorded a few times. The rearrangement uses TRBV6-5 and TRBJ1-2; D not resolved. There are 12 residues in the CDR3. The germline V gene encodes CDR1 MNHEY and CDR2 SVGAGI. The V end was cut by 4 bases, the J end by 5 bases, with 8 bases between. The CDR3 nucleotides are TGTGCCAGCAGTTCGGCAGCTTATGGCTACACCTTC. Residues: CASSSAAYGYTF.

This rearrangement joins TRBV14 to TRBJ2-1; the D gene is possibly TRBD1 (5 bases). CDR3 size: 16 residues. Germline loops: CDR1 SGHDN, CDR2 FVKESK. Trimming pared 1 base from V and 2 bases from J, leaving 12 bases between. The CDR3 is CASSQVAGIPYNEQFF. The CDR3, as DNA: TGTGCCAGCAGCCAAGTCGCAGGGATTCCCTACAATGAGCAGTTCTTC.

The rearrangement uses TRBV7-8 and TRBJ2-7; unclear D gene. Germline loops: CDR1 SGHVS, CDR2 FQNEAQ. V was clipped by 2 bases and J by 2 bases, with 10 bases between them. The CDR3 length is 14 residues. CDR3 nucleotides: TGTGCCAGCAGCTTATCGGTAGGGCCCTACGAGCAGTACTTC. It yields the protein CASSLSVGPYEQYF.

The chain links TRBV5-5 to TRBJ1-1; 11 positions agree with TRBD1. This CDR3 is built from 15 residues. After removal of 4 bases from V and 8 bases from J, the junction contained 10 bases not matched to a gene. Per germline, CDR1 SGHKS and CDR2 YYEKEE (reference sequence). This chain's CDR3 is CASSVPGTGGREAFF. The CDR3 region has the DNA TGTGCCAGCAGCGTACCCGGGACAGGGGGTAGAGAAGCTTTCTTT.

The gene calls are TRBV7-9 and TRBJ2-7, with D uncertain. CDR3 length equals 14 residues. Germline V gene data show CDR1 as SEHNR and CDR2 as FQNEAQ (reference sequence). V was trimmed by 4 bases and J by 1 base, leaving 11 bases between them. Written as DNA, the CDR3 is TGTGCCAGCAGCTCACGGAGTTTGTCCTACGAGCAGTACTTC. It codes for CASSSRSLSYEQYF.

This clonotype turned up a few times. The V gene is TRBV12-3 or TRBV12-4, the J gene TRBJ2-2; 8 nucleotides line up with TRBD1. With 5 bases clipped from V and 3 bases from J, the junction kept 8 bases outside the gene matches. The CDR3 runs 16 residues. The CDR3 sequence: CASSPWTGSYTGELFF. CDR3 nucleotides: TGTGCCAGCAGTCCCTGGACAGGGAGTTACACCGGGGAGCTGTTTTTT.

This clonotype was seen only a few times. The chain combines TRBV20-1 with TRBJ2-5; 9 bases line up with TRBD2. The germline V gene has CDR1 DFQATT and CDR2 SNEGSKA (reference sequence). The CDR3 spans 15 residues. After removal of 4 bases from V and 5 bases from J, the junction contained 11 bases not matched to a gene. The chain's CDR3 is CSAIRSSGGRETQYF. The CDR3 DNA is TGCAGTGCTATTCGATCCAGCGGGGGGAGGGAGACCCAGTACTTC.

The sample holds a few counts of this clonotype. The chain uses TRBV24-1 and TRBJ2-2; 8 nucleotides agree with TRBD1. J gave up 4 bases and V 4 bases, and 10 bases lay outside the gene matches. The CDR3 extends over 17 amino acids. Germline V CDR1 and CDR2: KGHDR, SFDVKD. Written as DNA, the CDR3 is TGTGCCACCAGTGACCCGAGCAGGGGGCCTGGCACCGGGGAGCTGTTTTTT. It specifies CATSDPSRGPGTGELFF.

Ten or more counts support this clonotype. The chain couples TRBV9 to TRBJ2-7; 7 nucleotides line up with TRBD1. The CDR3 is made up of 15 amino acids. Germline CDR1 is SGDLS and CDR2 is YYNGEE. J gave up 5 bases and V 0 bases, and 8 bases lay outside the gene matches. The CDR3 DNA reads TGTGCCAGCAGCGTAGCCCCGGGACAGAGCAACGAGCAGTACTTC. As protein: CASSVAPGQSNEQYF. The full variable domain, with the rest looked up from reference TRBV9 and TRBJ2-7, is DSGVTQTPKHLITATGQRVTLRCSPRSGDLSVYWYQQSLDQGLQFLIQYYNGEERAKGNILERFSAQQFPDLHSELNLSSLELGDSALYFCASSVAPGQSNEQYFGPGTRLTVT.

This clonotype showed up just a few times. The chain couples TRBV5-1 to TRBJ1-1, with D maybe TRBD1 (6 bases). V was clipped by 0 bases and J by 4 bases, with 13 bases between them. Germline assignment: CDR1 SGHRS and CDR2 YFSETQ. The CDR3 runs 15 residues. CDR3 DNA: TGCGCCAGCAGCTTGGGGCTAACGGACAGCACTGAAGCTTTCTTT. Translation gives CASSLGLTDSTEAFF.

This clonotype was seen a handful of times. This chain links TRBV12-3 or TRBV12-4 with TRBJ2-3; D perhaps matches TRBD2 (5 bases). The CDR3 totals 13 residues. V lost 7 bases and J 6 bases, leaving 14 bases between the germline ends. The CDR3 here is CASTVPDWDTQYF. CDR3 coding DNA: TGTGCCAGCACCGTACCGGACTGGGATACGCAGTATTTT.

The V call is TRBV20-1, the J call TRBJ1-1; TRBD1 is a possible D gene (6 bases). The CDR3 extends over 14 amino acids. V dropped 0 bases and J dropped 7 bases, with 15 bases sitting between them. CDR1 DFQATT and CDR2 SNEGSKA come from the germline V gene (reference sequence). CDR3 coding DNA: TGCAGTGCTAGAGATCTGGGGGCAGGGATTGAAGCTTTCTTT. This encodes CSARDLGAGIEAFF.